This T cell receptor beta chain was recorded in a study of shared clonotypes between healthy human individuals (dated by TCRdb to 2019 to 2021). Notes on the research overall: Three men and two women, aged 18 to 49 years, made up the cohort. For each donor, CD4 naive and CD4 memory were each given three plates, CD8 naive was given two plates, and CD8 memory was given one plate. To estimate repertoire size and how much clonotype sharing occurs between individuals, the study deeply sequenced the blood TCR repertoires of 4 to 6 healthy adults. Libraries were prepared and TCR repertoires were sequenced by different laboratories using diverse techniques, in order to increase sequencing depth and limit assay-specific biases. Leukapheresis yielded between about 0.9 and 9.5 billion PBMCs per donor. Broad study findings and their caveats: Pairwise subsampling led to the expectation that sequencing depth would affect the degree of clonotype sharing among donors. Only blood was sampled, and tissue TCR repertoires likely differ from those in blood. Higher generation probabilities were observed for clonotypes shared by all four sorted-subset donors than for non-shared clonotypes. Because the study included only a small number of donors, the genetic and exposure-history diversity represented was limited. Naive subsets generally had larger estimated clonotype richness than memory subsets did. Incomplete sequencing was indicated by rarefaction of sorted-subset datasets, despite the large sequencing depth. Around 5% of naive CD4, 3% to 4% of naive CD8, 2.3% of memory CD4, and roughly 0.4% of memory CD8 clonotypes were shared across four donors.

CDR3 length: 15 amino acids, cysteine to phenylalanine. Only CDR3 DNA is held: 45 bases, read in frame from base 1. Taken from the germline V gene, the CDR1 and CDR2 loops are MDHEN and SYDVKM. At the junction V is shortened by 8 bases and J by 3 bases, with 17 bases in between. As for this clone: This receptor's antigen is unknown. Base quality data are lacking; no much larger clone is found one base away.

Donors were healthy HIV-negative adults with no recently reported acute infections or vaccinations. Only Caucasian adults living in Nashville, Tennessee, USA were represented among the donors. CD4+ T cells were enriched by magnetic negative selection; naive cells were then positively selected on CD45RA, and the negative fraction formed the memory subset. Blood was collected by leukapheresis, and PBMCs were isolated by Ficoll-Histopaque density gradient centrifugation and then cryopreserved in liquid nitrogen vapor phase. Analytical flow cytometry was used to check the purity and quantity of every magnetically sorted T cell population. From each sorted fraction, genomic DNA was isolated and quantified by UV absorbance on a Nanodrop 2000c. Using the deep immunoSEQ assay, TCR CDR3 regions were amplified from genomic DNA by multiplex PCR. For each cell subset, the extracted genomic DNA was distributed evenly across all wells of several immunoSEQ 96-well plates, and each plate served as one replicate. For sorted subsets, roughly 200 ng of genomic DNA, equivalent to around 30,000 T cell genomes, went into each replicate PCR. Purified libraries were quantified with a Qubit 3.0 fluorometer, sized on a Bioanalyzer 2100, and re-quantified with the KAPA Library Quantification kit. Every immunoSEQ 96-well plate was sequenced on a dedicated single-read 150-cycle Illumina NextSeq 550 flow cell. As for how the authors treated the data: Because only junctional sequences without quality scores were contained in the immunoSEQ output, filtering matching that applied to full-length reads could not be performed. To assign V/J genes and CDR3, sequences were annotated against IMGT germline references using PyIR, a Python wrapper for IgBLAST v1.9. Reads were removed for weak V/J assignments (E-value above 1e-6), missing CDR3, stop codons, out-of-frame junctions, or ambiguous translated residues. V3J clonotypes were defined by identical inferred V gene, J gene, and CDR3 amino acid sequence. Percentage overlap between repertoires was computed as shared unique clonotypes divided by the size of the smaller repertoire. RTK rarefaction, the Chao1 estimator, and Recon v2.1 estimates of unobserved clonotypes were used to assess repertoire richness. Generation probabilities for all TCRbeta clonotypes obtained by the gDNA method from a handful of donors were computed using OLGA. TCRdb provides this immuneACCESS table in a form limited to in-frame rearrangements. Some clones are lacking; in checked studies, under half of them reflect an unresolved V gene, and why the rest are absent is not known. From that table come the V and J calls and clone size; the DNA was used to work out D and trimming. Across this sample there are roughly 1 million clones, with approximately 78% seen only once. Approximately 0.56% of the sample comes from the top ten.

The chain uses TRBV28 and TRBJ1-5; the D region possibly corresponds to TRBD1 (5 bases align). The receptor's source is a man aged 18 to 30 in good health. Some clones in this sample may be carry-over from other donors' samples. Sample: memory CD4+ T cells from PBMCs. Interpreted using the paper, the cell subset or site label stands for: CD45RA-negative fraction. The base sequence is TGTGCCAGCCACCTCCCCGGCAGGGACAATCAGCCCCAGCATTTT. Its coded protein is CASHLPGRDNQPQHF.